This is a list of T cell receptor beta chains from one sample in a study of T cells in Graves' hyperthyroidism and ophthalmopathy. From the multiplex PCR reads, TCRdb called clonotypes with MiXCR, one entry per CDR3 protein. Found here are some 350,000 distinct CDR3 sequences, around a quarter of them singletons; the top ten hold around 79%. The sample consisted of blood. The origin of the receptors is a man in his fifties or sixties with Graves' hyperthyroidism. The CDR3 runs from the conserved cysteine through the conserved F or W. The D gene is left open where the match is weak. Expanded clones get a size class; other rows say once, few or many, or leave the size out.

few	TRBJ1-5	TRBD1	TRBV24-1	CATSGTGVGNQPQHF	TGTGCCACCAGTGGCACAGGGGTTGGCAATCAGCCCCAGCATTTT
many	TRBJ2-1	TRBD2	TRBV10-3	CAISGGGSYNEQFF	TGTGCCATCAGTGGCGGGGGCTCCTACAATGAGCAGTTCTTC
few	TRBJ2-3	-	TRBV11-1	CASSFEDTDTQYF	TGTGCCAGCAGCTTTGAGGATACAGATACGCAGTATTTT
-	TRBJ2-7	-	TRBV20-1	CSAAEGSYEQYF	TGCAGTGCTGCCGAGGGCTCCTACGAGCAGTACTTC
-	TRBJ2-7	TRBD2	TRBV12-3/TRBV12-4	CASSLTRTAGGDEQYF	TGTGCCAGCAGTTTAACTCGCACAGCGGGAGGCGACGAGCAGTACTTC
many	TRBJ2-5	-	TRBV12-3/TRBV12-4	CASSLLARETQYF	TGTGCCAGCAGTCTCTTAGCCCGGGAGACCCAGTACTTC
many	TRBJ2-6	-	TRBV28	CASIRSGANVLTF	TGTGCCAGCATTCGTTCTGGGGCCAACGTCCTGACTTTC
-	TRBJ2-7	-	TRBV11-1	CASSSPGGGPYEQYF	TGTGCCAGCAGCTCCCCCGGGGGCGGGCCTTACGAGCAGTACTTC
-	TRBJ1-5	TRBD1	TRBV3-1	CASSEGGGWQPQHF	TGCGCCAGCAGTGAAGGAGGGGGCTGGCAGCCCCAGCATTTT
-	TRBJ2-7	-	TRBV28	CALGGQLNEQYF	TGTGCCCTCGGGGGGCAGTTAAACGAGCAGTACTTC
-	TRBJ2-1	TRBD2	TRBV6-2/TRBV6-3	CASSPKRLAADLYNEQFF	TGTGCCAGCAGCCCCAAACGCCTAGCGGCAGACCTTTACAATGAGCAGTTCTTC
many	TRBJ2-5	TRBD2	TRBV11-2	CASSLGAGKQETQYF	TGTGCCAGCAGCTTAGGAGCGGGGAAACAAGAGACCCAGTACTTC
-	TRBJ2-3	-	TRBV20-1	CSAGPRLDTQYF	TGCAGTGCTGGTCCGAGACTTGATACGCAGTATTTT
few	TRBJ2-7	TRBD2	TRBV20-1	CSARALSGGRGEQYF	TGCAGTGCTAGAGCCCTTAGCGGGGGCAGAGGCGAGCAGTACTTC
few	TRBJ2-5	-	TRBV7-3	CASSLRPRGGETQYF	TGTGCCAGCAGCTTAAGGCCTAGAGGGGGTGAGACCCAGTACTTC
many	TRBJ2-5	TRBD2	TRBV6-1	CASSLLAGGGETQYF	TGTGCCAGCAGTTTACTAGCGGGAGGAGGAGAGACCCAGTACTTC
many	TRBJ1-5	-	TRBV2	CASSEVLSNQPQHF	TGTGCCAGCAGTGAAGTCCTGAGCAATCAGCCCCAGCATTTT
-	TRBJ2-2	-	TRBV7-2	CASSRPRPSTGELFF	TGTGCCAGCAGCCGCCCGCGTCCCTCTACCGGGGAGCTGTTTTTT
-	TRBJ1-1	-	TRBV6-5	CASSWGGMGDTEAFF	TGTGCCAGCAGTTGGGGGGGGATGGGGGACACTGAAGCTTTCTTT